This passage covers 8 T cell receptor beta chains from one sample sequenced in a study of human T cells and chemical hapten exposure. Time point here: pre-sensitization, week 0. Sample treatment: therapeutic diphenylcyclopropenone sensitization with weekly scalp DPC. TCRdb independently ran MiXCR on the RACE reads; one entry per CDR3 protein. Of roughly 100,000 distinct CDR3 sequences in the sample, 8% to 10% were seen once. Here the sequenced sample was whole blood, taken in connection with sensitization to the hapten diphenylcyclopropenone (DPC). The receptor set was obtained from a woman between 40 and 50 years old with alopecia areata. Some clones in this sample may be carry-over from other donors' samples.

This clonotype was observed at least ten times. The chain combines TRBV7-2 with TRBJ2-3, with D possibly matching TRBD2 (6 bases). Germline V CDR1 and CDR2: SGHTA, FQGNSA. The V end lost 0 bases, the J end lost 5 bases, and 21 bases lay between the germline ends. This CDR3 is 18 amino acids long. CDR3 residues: CASSLALGDWGRGDTQYF. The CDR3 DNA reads TGTGCCAGCAGCTTAGCGTTGGGGGACTGGGGAAGGGGAGATACGCAGTATTTT.

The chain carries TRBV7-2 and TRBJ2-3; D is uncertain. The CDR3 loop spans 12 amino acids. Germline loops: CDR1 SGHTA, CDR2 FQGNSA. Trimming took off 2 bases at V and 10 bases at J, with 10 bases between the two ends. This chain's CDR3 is CASSLRPGPQYF. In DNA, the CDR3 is TGTGCCAGCAGCTTAAGGCCGGGCCCGCAGTATTTT.

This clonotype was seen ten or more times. The CDR3 here is CASSLEAIGIQYF. The CDR3 DNA reads as TGTGCCAGCAGCTTAGAGGCGATTGGTATTCAGTACTTC. V gene TRBV7-9 combines with J gene TRBJ2-4; D is unresolved. The CDR3 loop spans 13 amino acids. Looked up from germline, CDR1 is SEHNR and CDR2 is FQNEAQ (reference sequence). Trimming pared 1 base from V and 10 bases from J, leaving 11 bases between.

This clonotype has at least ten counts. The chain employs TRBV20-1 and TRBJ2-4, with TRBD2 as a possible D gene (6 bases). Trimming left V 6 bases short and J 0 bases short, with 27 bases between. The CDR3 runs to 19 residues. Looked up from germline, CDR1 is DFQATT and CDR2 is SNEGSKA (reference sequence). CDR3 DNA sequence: TGCAGTGCCCTCTACGCCGGGACTCCCGGGGGAATAGCCAAAAACATTCAGTACTTC. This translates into CSALYAGTPGGIAKNIQYF.

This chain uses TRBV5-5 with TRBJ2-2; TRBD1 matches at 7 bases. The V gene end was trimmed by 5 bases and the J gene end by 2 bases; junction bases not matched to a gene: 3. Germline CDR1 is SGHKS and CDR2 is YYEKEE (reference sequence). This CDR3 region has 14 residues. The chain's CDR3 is CASRRGLNTGELFF. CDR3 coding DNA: TGTGCCAGCAGAAGGGGGCTCAACACCGGGGAGCTGTTTTTT.

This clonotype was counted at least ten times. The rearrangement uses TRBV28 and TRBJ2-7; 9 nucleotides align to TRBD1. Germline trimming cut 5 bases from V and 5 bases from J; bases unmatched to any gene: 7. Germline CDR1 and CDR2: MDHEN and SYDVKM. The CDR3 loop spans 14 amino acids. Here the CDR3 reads CASSLGQGTNEQYF. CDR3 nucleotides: TGTGCCAGCAGTCTGGGACAGGGTACCAACGAGCAGTACTTC.

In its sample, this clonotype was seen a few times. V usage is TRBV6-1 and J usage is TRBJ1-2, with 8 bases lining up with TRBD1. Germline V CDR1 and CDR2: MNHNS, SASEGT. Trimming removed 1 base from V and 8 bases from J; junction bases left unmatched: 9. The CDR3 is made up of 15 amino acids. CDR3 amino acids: CASSEVGTGGRGYTF. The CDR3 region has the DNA TGTGCCAGCAGTGAAGTAGGCACAGGGGGAAGGGGCTACACCTTC.

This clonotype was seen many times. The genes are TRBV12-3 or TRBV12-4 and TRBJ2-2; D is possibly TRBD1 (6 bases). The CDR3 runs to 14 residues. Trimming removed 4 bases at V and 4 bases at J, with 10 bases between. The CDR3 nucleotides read TGTGCCAGCAGTTCATCCAGGGGCACCGGGGAGCTGTTTTTT. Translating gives CASSSSRGTGELFF.